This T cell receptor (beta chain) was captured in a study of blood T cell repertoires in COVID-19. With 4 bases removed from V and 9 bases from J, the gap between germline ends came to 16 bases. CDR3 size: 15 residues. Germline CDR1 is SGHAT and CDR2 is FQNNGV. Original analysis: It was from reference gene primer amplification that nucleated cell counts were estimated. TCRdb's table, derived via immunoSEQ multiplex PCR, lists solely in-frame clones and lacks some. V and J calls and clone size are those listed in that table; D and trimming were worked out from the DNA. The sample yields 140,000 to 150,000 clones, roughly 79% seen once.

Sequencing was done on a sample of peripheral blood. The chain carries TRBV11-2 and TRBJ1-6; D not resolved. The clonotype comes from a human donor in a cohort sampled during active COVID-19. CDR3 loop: CASSYMTGLGSPLHF. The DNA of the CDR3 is TGTGCCAGCAGCTACATGACGGGGTTAGGTTCACCCCTCCACTTT. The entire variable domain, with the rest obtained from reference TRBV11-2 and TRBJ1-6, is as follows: EAGVAQSPRYKIIEKRQSVAFWCNPISGHATLYWYQQILGQGPKLLIQFQNNGVVDDSQLPKDRFSAERLKGVDSTLKIQPAKLEDSAVYLCASSYMTGLGSPLHFGNGTRLTVT.